Listed below are T cell receptor beta chains from one sample, sequenced in a study of T-cell reconstitution after alpha-beta-depleted transplantation in children. TCRdb re-derived calls from the PCR reads in MiXCR, one entry per CDR3 protein. The sample records approximately 520,000 distinct CDR3 sequences, roughly 11% being singletons. The sequencing here drew on PBMCs, mostly from graft donor cells, taken 180 days after TCRalphabeta/CD19-depleted stem cell transplant. Receptor source: a female patient aged 2-10 years who had a stem cell transplant for aplastic anemia, so the T cells may come from the graft donor. Both conserved end residues are part of each CDR3.

j_call: TRBJ2-3; v_call: TRBV7-2; cdr3_aa: CASSFLPGGPTDTQYF
j_call: TRBJ1-2; v_call: TRBV6-1; cdr3_aa: CASGTGIYGYTF
j_call: TRBJ1-1; v_call: TRBV9; cdr3_aa: CASSVGLSLVNTEAFF
j_call: TRBJ2-7; v_call: TRBV28; cdr3_aa: CASSPPRYYEQYF
j_call: TRBJ2-1; v_call: TRBV6-1; cdr3_aa: CASTQSGSSYNEQFF
j_call: TRBJ2-1; v_call: TRBV7-9; cdr3_aa: CASSLVPVSYNEQFF
j_call: TRBJ1-6; v_call: TRBV9; cdr3_aa: CASSVGPGQGNSPLHF
j_call: TRBJ2-1; v_call: TRBV29-1; cdr3_aa: CSVAGTSGTNEQFF
j_call: TRBJ2-1; v_call: TRBV12-5; cdr3_aa: CASGLVRTGAKVDDEQFF
j_call: TRBJ2-1; v_call: TRBV28; cdr3_aa: CASSFEAPNEQFF
j_call: TRBJ2-1; v_call: TRBV5-6; cdr3_aa: CASSLGLAGTIYEQFF
j_call: TRBJ2-5; v_call: TRBV5-1; cdr3_aa: CASSLGQKETQYF
j_call: TRBJ2-1; v_call: TRBV14; cdr3_aa: CASSQDWWRGNEHFF
j_call: TRBJ2-3; v_call: TRBV9; cdr3_aa: CASSKGQASLAHTQYF
j_call: TRBJ2-5; v_call: TRBV4-3; cdr3_aa: CASSQGLAGAETQYF
j_call: TRBJ2-1; v_call: TRBV7-8; cdr3_aa: CASSLVLDRGDNEQFF
j_call: TRBJ2-7; v_call: TRBV28; cdr3_aa: CASSPSSVPYEQYF
j_call: TRBJ2-1; v_call: TRBV5-1; cdr3_aa: CASSLGGASSYNEQFF
j_call: TRBJ1-1; v_call: TRBV20-1; cdr3_aa: CSVWTGNTEAFF
j_call: TRBJ2-7; v_call: TRBV11-2; cdr3_aa: CASSLALGRDAYEQYF
j_call: TRBJ1-5; v_call: TRBV20-1; cdr3_aa: CSARVGLDAPQHF
j_call: TRBJ2-1; v_call: TRBV6-2/TRBV6-3; cdr3_aa: CASSYRTSGRINSYNEQFF